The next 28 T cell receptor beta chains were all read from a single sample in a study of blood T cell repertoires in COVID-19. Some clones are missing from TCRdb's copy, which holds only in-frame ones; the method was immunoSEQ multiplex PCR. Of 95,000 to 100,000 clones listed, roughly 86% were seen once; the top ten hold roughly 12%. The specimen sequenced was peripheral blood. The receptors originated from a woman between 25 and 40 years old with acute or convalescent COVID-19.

The CDR3 nucleotides are TGTGCCAGCAGTTACGCTGGACAGGGAGAAGGGCCCCAGCATTTT. It encodes CASSYAGQGEGPQHF. The chain joins TRBV6-6 to TRBJ1-5, with TRBD1 matching over 8 bases. The CDR3 sequence is 15 residues long. Germline-derived CDR1 and CDR2 are MNHNY and SVGAGI (reference sequence). With 2 bases clipped from V and 9 bases from J, the junction kept 9 bases outside the gene matches.

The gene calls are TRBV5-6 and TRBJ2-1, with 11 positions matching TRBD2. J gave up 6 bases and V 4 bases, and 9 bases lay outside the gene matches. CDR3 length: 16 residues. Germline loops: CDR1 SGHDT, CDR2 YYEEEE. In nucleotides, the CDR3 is TGTGCCAGCAGCGCCTTAGCGGGGGGGACCCTCAATGAGCAGTTCTTC. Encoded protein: CASSALAGGTLNEQFF.

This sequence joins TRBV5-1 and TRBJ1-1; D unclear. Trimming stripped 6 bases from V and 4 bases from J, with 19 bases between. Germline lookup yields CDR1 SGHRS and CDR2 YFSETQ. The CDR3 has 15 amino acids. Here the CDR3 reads CASIPGWDGSTEAFF. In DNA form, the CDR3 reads TGCGCCAGCATCCCGGGGTGGGATGGGAGCACTGAAGCTTTCTTT.

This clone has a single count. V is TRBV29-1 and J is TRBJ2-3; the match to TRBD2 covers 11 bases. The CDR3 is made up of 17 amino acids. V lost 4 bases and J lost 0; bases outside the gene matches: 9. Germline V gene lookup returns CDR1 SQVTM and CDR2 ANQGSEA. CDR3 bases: TGCAGCGTTGTCCTAGCGGGGGGACCCTCTAGCACAGATACGCAGTATTTT. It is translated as CSVVLAGGPSSTDTQYF.

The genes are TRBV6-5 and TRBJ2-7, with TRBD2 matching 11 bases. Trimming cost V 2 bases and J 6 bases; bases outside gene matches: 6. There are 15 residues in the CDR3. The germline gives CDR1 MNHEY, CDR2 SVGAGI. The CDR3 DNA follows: TGTGCCAGCAGTTACGGGCGTCTAGCGGGGGGCGAGCAGTACTTC. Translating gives CASSYGRLAGGEQYF.

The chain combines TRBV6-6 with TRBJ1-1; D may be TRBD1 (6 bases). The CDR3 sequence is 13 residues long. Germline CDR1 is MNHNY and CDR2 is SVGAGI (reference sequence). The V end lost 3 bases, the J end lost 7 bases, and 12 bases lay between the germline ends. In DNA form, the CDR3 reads TGTGCCAGCAGTTATTTCTTACAGGGTGAAGCTTTCTTT. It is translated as CASSYFLQGEAFF.

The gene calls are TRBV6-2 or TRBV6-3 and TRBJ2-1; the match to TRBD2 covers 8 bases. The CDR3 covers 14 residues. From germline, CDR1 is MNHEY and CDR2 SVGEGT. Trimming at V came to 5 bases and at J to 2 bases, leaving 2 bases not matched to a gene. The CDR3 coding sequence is TGTGCCAGCAGTGAGCGGGGGCCCTACAATGAGCAGTTCTTC. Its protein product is CASSERGPYNEQFF.

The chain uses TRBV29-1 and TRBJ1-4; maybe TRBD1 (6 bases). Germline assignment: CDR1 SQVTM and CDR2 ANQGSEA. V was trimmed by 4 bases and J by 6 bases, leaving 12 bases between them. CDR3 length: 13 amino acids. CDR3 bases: TGCAGCGTTGTAAACCGACAGGATGAAAAACTGTTTTTT. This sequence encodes CSVVNRQDEKLFF. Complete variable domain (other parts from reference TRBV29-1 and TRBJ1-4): SAVISQKPSRDICQRGTSLTIQCQVDSQVTMMFWYRQQPGQSLTLIATANQGSEATYESGFVIDKFPISRPNLTFSTLTVSNMSPEDSSIYLCSVVNRQDEKLFFGSGTQLSVL.

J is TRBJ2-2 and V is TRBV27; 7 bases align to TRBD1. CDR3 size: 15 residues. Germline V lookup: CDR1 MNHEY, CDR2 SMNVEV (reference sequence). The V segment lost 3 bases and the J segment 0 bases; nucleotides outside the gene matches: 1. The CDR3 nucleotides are TGTGCCAGCAGTTTTGGGACAGCGAACACCGGGGAGCTGTTTTTT. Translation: CASSFGTANTGELFF.

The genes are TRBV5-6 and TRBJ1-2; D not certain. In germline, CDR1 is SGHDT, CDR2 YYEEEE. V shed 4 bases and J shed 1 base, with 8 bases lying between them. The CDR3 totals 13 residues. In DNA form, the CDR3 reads TGTGCCAGCAGCCCCAGAAATAACTATGGCTACACCTTC. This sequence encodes CASSPRNNYGYTF.

DNA of the CDR3: TGTGCCACCAGTGATTTGAGGAGGGCTAGCGGGGGGGTTCGGGGCACAGATACGCAGTATTTT. It encodes CATSDLRRASGGVRGTDTQYF. The rearrangement uses TRBV24-1 and TRBJ2-3; the match to TRBD2 covers 12 bases. V shed 0 bases and J 1 base; nucleotides not matched to a gene: 13. This CDR3 comprises 21 residues. Germline V gene sequence: CDR1 KGHDR, CDR2 SFDVKD.

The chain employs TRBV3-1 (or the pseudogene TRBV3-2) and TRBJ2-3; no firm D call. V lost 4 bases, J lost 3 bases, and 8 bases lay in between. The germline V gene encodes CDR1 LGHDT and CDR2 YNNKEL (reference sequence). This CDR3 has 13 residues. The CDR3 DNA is TGTGCCAGCAGCCCACTCACGACAGATACGCAGTATTTT. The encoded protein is CASSPLTTDTQYF.

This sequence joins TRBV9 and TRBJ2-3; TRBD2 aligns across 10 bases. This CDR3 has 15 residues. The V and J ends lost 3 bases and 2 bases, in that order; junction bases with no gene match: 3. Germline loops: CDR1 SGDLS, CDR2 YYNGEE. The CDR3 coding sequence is TGTGCCAGCAGCGGGACTAGCGGCTTCACAGATACGCAGTATTTT. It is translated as CASSGTSGFTDTQYF.

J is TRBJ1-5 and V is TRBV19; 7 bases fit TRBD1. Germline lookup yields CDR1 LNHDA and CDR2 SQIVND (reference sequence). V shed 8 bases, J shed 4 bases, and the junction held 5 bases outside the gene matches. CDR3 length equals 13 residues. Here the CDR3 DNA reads TGTGCCAGTTCGGGACAGACTAATCAGCCCCAGCATTTT. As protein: CASSGQTNQPQHF.

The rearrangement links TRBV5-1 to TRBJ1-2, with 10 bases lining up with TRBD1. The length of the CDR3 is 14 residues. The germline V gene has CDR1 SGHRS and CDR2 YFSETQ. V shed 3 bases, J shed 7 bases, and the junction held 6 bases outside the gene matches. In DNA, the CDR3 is TGCGCCAGCAGCTACGGACAGGGGGAAGGTGGCTACACCTTC. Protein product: CASSYGQGEGGYTF.

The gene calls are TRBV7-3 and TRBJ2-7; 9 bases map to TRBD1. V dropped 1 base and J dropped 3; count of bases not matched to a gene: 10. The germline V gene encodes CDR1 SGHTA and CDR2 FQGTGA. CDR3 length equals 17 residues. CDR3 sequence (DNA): TGTGCCAGCAGCTTAAAGGGACAGGGAGTGGAGGGCTACGAGCAGTACTTC. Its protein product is CASSLKGQGVEGYEQYF.

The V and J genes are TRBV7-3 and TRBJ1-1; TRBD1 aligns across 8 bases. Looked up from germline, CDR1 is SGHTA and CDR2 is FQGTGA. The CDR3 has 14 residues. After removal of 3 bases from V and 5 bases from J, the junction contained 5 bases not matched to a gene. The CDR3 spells CASSFTGQGTEAFF. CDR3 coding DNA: TGTGCCAGCAGCTTCACAGGACAGGGAACTGAAGCTTTCTTT.

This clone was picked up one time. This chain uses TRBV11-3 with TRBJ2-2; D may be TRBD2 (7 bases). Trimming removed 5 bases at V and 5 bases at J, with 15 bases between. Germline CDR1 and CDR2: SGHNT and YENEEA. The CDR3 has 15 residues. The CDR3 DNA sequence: TGTGCCAGCAGCCGGGGGGCGGGGAAAACCGGGGAGCTGTTTTTT. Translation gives CASSRGAGKTGELFF.

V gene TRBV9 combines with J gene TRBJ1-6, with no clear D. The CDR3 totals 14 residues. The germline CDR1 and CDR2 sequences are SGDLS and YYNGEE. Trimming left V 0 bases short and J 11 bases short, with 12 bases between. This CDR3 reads CASSVESDGAPLHF. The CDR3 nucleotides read TGTGCCAGCAGCGTAGAGTCCGACGGGGCACCCCTCCACTTT.

The CDR3 sequence: CASSLAPQGSYGYTF. CDR3 coding DNA: TGCGCCAGCAGCTTGGCCCCCCAGGGCTCCTATGGCTACACCTTC. This rearrangement joins TRBV5-1 to TRBJ1-2, with a possible D match to TRBD1 (5 bases). V lost 0 bases to trimming and J lost 4 bases, with 13 bases between them. Germline loops: CDR1 SGHRS, CDR2 YFSETQ. CDR3 length: 15 amino acids. The full variable domain, its missing parts supplied by reference TRBV5-1 and TRBJ1-2, is KAGVTQTPRYLIKTRGQQVTLSCSPISGHRSVSWYQQTPGQGLQFLFEYFSETQRNKGNFPGRFSGRQFSNSRSEMNVSTLELGDSALYLCASSLAPQGSYGYTFGSGTRLTVV.

CDR3 coding DNA: TGTGCCAGCAGCCCCCAGGGGCTTATTGGCTACACCTTC. Its protein product is CASSPQGLIGYTF. V gene TRBV14 combines with J gene TRBJ1-2; perhaps TRBD1 as D (6 bases). The germline gives CDR1 SGHDN, CDR2 FVKESK. V was pared by 4 bases and J by 7 bases, with 13 bases between. CDR3 length equals 13 residues.

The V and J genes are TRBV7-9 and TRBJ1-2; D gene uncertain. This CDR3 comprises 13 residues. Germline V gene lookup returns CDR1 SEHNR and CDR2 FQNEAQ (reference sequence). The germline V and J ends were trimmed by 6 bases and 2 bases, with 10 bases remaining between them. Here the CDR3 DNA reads TGTGCCAGCAGACTAGACGGGAACTATGGCTACACCTTC. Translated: CASRLDGNYGYTF.

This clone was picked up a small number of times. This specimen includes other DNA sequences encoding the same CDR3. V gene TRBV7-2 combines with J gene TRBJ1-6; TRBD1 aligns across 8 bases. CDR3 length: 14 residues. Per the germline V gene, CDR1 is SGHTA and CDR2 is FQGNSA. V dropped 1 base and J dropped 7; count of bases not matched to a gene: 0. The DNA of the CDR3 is TGTGCCAGCAGCTTAGGGACAGGGAATTCACCCCTCCACTTT. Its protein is CASSLGTGNSPLHF.

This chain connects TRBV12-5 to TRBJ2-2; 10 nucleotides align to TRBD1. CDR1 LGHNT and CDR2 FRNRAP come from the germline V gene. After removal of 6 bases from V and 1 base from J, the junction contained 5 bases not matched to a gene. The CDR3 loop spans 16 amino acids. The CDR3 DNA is TGTGCTAGTGGGACAGGGGGCATCAAGAACACCGGGGAGCTGTTTTTT. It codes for CASGTGGIKNTGELFF.

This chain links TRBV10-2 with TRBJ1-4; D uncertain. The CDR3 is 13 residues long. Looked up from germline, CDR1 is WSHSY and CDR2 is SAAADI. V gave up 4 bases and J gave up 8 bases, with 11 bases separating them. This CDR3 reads CASSVTLREKLFF. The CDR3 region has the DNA TGCGCCAGCAGTGTGACTTTACGGGAAAAACTGTTTTTT.

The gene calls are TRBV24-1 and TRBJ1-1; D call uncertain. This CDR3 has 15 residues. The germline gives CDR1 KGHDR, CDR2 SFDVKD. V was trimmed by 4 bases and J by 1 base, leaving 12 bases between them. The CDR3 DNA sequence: TGTGCCACCAGTGACTCCTTAGGAGGGAACACTGAAGCTTTCTTT. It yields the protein CATSDSLGGNTEAFF.

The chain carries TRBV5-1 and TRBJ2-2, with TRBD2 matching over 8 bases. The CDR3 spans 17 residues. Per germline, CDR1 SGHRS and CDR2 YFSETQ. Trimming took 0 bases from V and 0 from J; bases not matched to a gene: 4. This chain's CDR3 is CASSLGGRTTNTGELFF. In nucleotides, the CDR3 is TGCGCCAGCAGCTTGGGCGGGAGGACAACGAACACCGGGGAGCTGTTTTTT.

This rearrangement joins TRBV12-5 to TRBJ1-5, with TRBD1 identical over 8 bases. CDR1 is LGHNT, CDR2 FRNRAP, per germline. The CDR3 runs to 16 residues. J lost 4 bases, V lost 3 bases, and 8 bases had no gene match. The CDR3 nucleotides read TGTGCTAGTGGTTTTAACCCGGACAGGGAGAATCAGCCCCAGCATTTT. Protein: CASGFNPDRENQPQHF.